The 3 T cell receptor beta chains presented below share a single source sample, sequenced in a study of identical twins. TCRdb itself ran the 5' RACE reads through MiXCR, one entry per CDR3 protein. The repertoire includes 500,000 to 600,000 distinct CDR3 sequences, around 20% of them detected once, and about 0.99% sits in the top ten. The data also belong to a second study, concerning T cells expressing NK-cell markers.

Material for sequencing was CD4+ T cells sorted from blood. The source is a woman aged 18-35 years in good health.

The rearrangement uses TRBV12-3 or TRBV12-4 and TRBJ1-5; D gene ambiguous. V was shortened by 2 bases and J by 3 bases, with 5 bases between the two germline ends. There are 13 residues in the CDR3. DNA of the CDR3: TGTGCCAGCAGTTTAATGCTCAATCAGCCCCAGCATTTT. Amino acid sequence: CASSLMLNQPQHF.

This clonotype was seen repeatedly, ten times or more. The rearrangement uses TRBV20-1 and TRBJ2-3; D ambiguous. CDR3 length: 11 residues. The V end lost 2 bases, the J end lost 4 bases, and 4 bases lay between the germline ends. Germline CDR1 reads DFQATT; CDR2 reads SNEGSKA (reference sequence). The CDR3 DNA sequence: TGCAGTGCTAGACTGGCAGATACGCAGTATTTT. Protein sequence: CSARLADTQYF.

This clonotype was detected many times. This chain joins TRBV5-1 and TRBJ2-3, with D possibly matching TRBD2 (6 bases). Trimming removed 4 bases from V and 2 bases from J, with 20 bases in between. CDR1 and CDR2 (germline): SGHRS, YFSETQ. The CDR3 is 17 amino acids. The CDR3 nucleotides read TGCGCCAGCAGCAAAACTAGTAGCGGTTCCCCCACAGATACGCAGTATTTT. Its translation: CASSKTSSGSPTDTQYF. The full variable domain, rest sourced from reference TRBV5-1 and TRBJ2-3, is KAGVTQTPRYLIKTRGQQVTLSCSPISGHRSVSWYQQTPGQGLQFLFEYFSETQRNKGNFPGRFSGRQFSNSRSEMNVSTLELGDSALYLCASSKTSSGSPTDTQYFGPGTRLTVL.